Listed below are T cell receptor beta chains from one sample, sequenced in a study of blood T cells in healthy people across ages. MiXCR was run by TCRdb on the 5' RACE reads, yielding one entry per CDR3 protein. Among under 950,000 distinct CDR3 sequences listed, roughly 20% were seen once. The sample consisted of blood. These receptors were obtained from a man in his 70s in good health. Both conserved end residues are part of each CDR3. The order of the fields is CDR3 protein, CDR3 DNA, D gene, clone size, J gene, V gene. A D gene is named only where the DNA matches it firmly. Clone size appears in some rows only: once, few, many, or a class for an expanded clone.

cdr3_aa: CASTPGGGATNEKLFF; cdr3_nt: TGTGCCAGCACCCCGGGGGGTGGGGCGACTAATGAAAAACTGTTTTTT; d_call: -; clone_size: few; j_call: TRBJ1-4; v_call: TRBV7-2
cdr3_aa: CAITWGLSSTDTQYF; cdr3_nt: TGTGCCATCACATGGGGACTCTCCAGCACAGATACGCAGTATTTT; d_call: -; clone_size: few; j_call: TRBJ2-3; v_call: TRBV10-3
cdr3_aa: CASSAQTDSYEQYF; cdr3_nt: TGTGCCAGCAGCGCTCAGACTGACTCCTACGAGCAGTACTTC; d_call: -; clone_size: few; j_call: TRBJ2-7; v_call: TRBV9
cdr3_aa: CASGSVGTGGNEQFF; cdr3_nt: TGTGCCAGCGGCTCGGTTGGGACAGGGGGCAATGAGCAGTTCTTC; d_call: TRBD1; clone_size: few; j_call: TRBJ2-1; v_call: TRBV11-2
cdr3_aa: CASSSGTGLSEQYF; cdr3_nt: TGTGCCAGCAGCAGCGGGACAGGGTTGAGCGAGCAGTACTTC; d_call: TRBD1; clone_size: -; j_call: TRBJ2-7; v_call: TRBV7-9
cdr3_aa: CASKLLAGGPTDTQYF; cdr3_nt: TGTGCCAGCAAGTTACTAGCGGGAGGCCCCACAGATACGCAGTATTTT; d_call: TRBD2; clone_size: -; j_call: TRBJ2-3; v_call: TRBV7-8
cdr3_aa: CSARAGISRTDTQYF; cdr3_nt: TGCAGTGCTAGGGCGGGGATCAGTCGCACAGATACGCAGTATTTT; d_call: -; clone_size: many; j_call: TRBJ2-3; v_call: TRBV20-1
cdr3_aa: CASSLEGGPSDTQYF; cdr3_nt: TGTGCCAGCAGTTTAGAGGGGGGGCCCTCAGATACGCAGTATTTT; d_call: -; clone_size: -; j_call: TRBJ2-3; v_call: TRBV27
cdr3_aa: CASSPWGIDTQYF; cdr3_nt: TGTGCCAGCAGCCCCTGGGGTATAGATACGCAGTATTTT; d_call: -; clone_size: few; j_call: TRBJ2-3; v_call: TRBV3-1
cdr3_aa: CASSPYGQSGNTIYF; cdr3_nt: TGTGCCAGCAGCCCCTACGGACAGTCTGGAAACACCATATATTTT; d_call: -; clone_size: many; j_call: TRBJ1-3; v_call: TRBV14
cdr3_aa: CASSLETSPDTQYF; cdr3_nt: TGCGCCAGCAGCTTGGAGACTAGCCCAGATACGCAGTATTTT; d_call: TRBD2; clone_size: few; j_call: TRBJ2-3; v_call: TRBV5-1
cdr3_aa: CASSDVGYGYTF; cdr3_nt: TGTGCCAGCAGTGACGTCGGCTATGGCTACACCTTC; d_call: -; clone_size: few; j_call: TRBJ1-2; v_call: TRBV6-1
cdr3_aa: CASSPERGLAGGYNEQFF; cdr3_nt: TGCGCCAGCAGCCCCGAAAGGGGGCTAGCGGGAGGCTACAATGAGCAGTTCTTC; d_call: TRBD2; clone_size: few; j_call: TRBJ2-1; v_call: TRBV5-1
cdr3_aa: CAISELGGVGEQYF; cdr3_nt: TGTGCCATCAGTGAGTTGGGGGGAGTTGGCGAGCAGTACTTC; d_call: -; clone_size: -; j_call: TRBJ2-7; v_call: TRBV10-3
cdr3_aa: CASSRGPGPSYNEQFF; cdr3_nt: TGTGCCAGTAGTAGAGGACCGGGGCCTTCATACAATGAGCAGTTCTTC; d_call: -; clone_size: many; j_call: TRBJ2-1; v_call: TRBV19
cdr3_aa: CASSFAGARTDEQFF; cdr3_nt: TGTGCCAGCAGCTTCGCAGGGGCCCGTACTGATGAGCAGTTCTTC; d_call: -; clone_size: -; j_call: TRBJ2-1; v_call: TRBV11-3
cdr3_aa: CASGTNSYNEQFF; cdr3_nt: TGTGCCAGCGGGACAAATTCCTACAATGAGCAGTTCTTC; d_call: -; clone_size: few; j_call: TRBJ2-1; v_call: TRBV2
cdr3_aa: CASTRGQSYEQYF; cdr3_nt: TGTGCCAGCACCCGCGGACAGTCCTACGAGCAGTACTTC; d_call: -; clone_size: many; j_call: TRBJ2-7; v_call: TRBV12-3/TRBV12-4
cdr3_aa: CAWSGFRDSGGANNEQFF; cdr3_nt: TGTGCCTGGAGTGGTTTCCGAGATAGCGGGGGGGCCAACAATGAGCAGTTCTTC; d_call: TRBD2; clone_size: -; j_call: TRBJ2-1; v_call: TRBV30
cdr3_aa: CASSSGTGVRNTIYF; cdr3_nt: TGTGCCAGCAGCTCCGGGACAGGGGTTCGAAACACCATATATTTT; d_call: TRBD1; clone_size: few; j_call: TRBJ1-3; v_call: TRBV7-9
cdr3_aa: CASKIQGFYGYTF; cdr3_nt: TGTGCCAGCAAGATTCAGGGTTTTTATGGCTACACCTTC; d_call: -; clone_size: few; j_call: TRBJ1-2; v_call: TRBV12-3/TRBV12-4
cdr3_aa: CSVGPGQLDGANVLTF; cdr3_nt: TGCAGCGTGGGACCGGGACAGCTGGATGGGGCCAACGTCCTGACTTTC; d_call: TRBD1; clone_size: few; j_call: TRBJ2-6; v_call: TRBV29-1
cdr3_aa: CSAPIRTASEGTGELFF; cdr3_nt: TGCAGTGCTCCTATTAGGACGGCTTCGGAGGGGACCGGGGAGCTGTTTTTT; d_call: -; clone_size: -; j_call: TRBJ2-2; v_call: TRBV20-1
cdr3_aa: CASSRTTPLDSPLHF; cdr3_nt: TGTGCCAGCAGCCGAACGACACCCTTGGATTCACCCCTCCACTTT; d_call: -; clone_size: few; j_call: TRBJ1-6; v_call: TRBV7-2
cdr3_aa: CSARTDRLNEKLFF; cdr3_nt: TGCAGTGCCCGAACGGACAGGCTAAATGAAAAACTGTTTTTT; d_call: TRBD1; clone_size: -; j_call: TRBJ1-4; v_call: TRBV20-1
cdr3_aa: CASTRRGGFSADTQYF; cdr3_nt: TGTGCCAGCACCCGCCGAGGGGGTTTTAGCGCAGATACGCAGTATTTT; d_call: -; clone_size: few; j_call: TRBJ2-3; v_call: TRBV12-3/TRBV12-4
cdr3_aa: CSASSGPLNTGELFF; cdr3_nt: TGCAGTGCTTCTTCCGGGCCACTGAACACCGGGGAGCTGTTTTTT; d_call: -; clone_size: -; j_call: TRBJ2-2; v_call: TRBV20-1
cdr3_aa: CSARQGATDTQYF; cdr3_nt: TGCAGCGCTAGACAGGGGGCCACAGATACGCAGTATTTT; d_call: TRBD1; clone_size: -; j_call: TRBJ2-3; v_call: TRBV29-1
cdr3_aa: CASSLVLAGGHQETQYF; cdr3_nt: TGCGCCAGCAGCTTGGTGCTAGCGGGGGGTCATCAAGAGACCCAGTACTTC; d_call: TRBD2; clone_size: few; j_call: TRBJ2-5; v_call: TRBV5-1
cdr3_aa: CASSYAPMGAGDEKLFF; cdr3_nt: TGTGCCAGCAGTTACGCACCGATGGGGGCGGGAGATGAAAAACTGTTTTTT; d_call: -; clone_size: few; j_call: TRBJ1-4; v_call: TRBV6-5
cdr3_aa: CASRKSGADVLTF; cdr3_nt: TGTGCCAGCAGGAAGAGTGGGGCCGACGTCCTGACTTTC; d_call: -; clone_size: -; j_call: TRBJ2-6; v_call: TRBV6-5
cdr3_aa: CASSLLGGKADTQYF; cdr3_nt: TGTGCCAGCAGCTTGCTGGGCGGGAAGGCAGATACGCAGTATTTT; d_call: -; clone_size: few; j_call: TRBJ2-3; v_call: TRBV7-9
cdr3_aa: CASSLAPLLAGSENIQYF; cdr3_nt: TGTGCCAGCAGCTTAGCGCCTCTACTAGCGGGGAGTGAAAACATTCAGTACTTC; d_call: TRBD2; clone_size: -; j_call: TRBJ2-4; v_call: TRBV4-2
cdr3_aa: CAIGLAGQGTQYF; cdr3_nt: TGTGCCATCGGGCTAGCGGGGCAAGGGACCCAGTACTTC; d_call: TRBD2; clone_size: -; j_call: TRBJ2-5; v_call: TRBV10-3
cdr3_aa: CASSPRGQGSSDTQYF; cdr3_nt: TGTGCCAGCAGCCCCCGGGGACAGGGGTCATCAGATACGCAGTATTTT; d_call: TRBD1; clone_size: -; j_call: TRBJ2-3; v_call: TRBV3-1
cdr3_aa: CASSLMGTITTGELFF; cdr3_nt: TGTGCCAGCAGCCTGATGGGGACTATCACCACCGGGGAGCTGTTTTTT; d_call: TRBD2; clone_size: -; j_call: TRBJ2-2; v_call: TRBV7-3
cdr3_aa: CASSGETVYGYTF; cdr3_nt: TGTGCCAGCAGTGGGGAGACAGTCTATGGCTACACCTTC; d_call: -; clone_size: -; j_call: TRBJ1-2; v_call: TRBV2
cdr3_aa: CSVDPERGGNTIYF; cdr3_nt: TGCAGCGTTGACCCGGAGCGGGGAGGGAACACCATATATTTT; d_call: -; clone_size: -; j_call: TRBJ1-3; v_call: TRBV29-1
cdr3_aa: CASSGISLSYEQYF; cdr3_nt: TGCGCCAGCAGTGGAATTAGCTTATCCTACGAGCAGTACTTC; d_call: -; clone_size: -; j_call: TRBJ2-7; v_call: TRBV10-2
cdr3_aa: CATKQGIGLTGANVLTF; cdr3_nt: TGTGCCACCAAACAGGGGATCGGTCTTACTGGGGCCAACGTCCTGACTTTC; d_call: TRBD1; clone_size: few; j_call: TRBJ2-6; v_call: TRBV12-3/TRBV12-4
cdr3_aa: CASRPTSVGETQYF; cdr3_nt: TGTGCCAGCAGGCCGACTAGCGTTGGCGAGACCCAGTACTTC; d_call: TRBD2; clone_size: few; j_call: TRBJ2-5; v_call: TRBV2
cdr3_aa: CASSSPSGNHNEQFF; cdr3_nt: TGTGCCAGCAGTTCCCCTAGCGGGAATCACAATGAGCAGTTCTTC; d_call: TRBD2; clone_size: few; j_call: TRBJ2-1; v_call: TRBV12-3/TRBV12-4
cdr3_aa: CASSTVGELEQFF; cdr3_nt: TGTGCCAGCAGCACCGTTGGGGAGCTTGAGCAGTTCTTC; d_call: -; clone_size: few; j_call: TRBJ2-1; v_call: TRBV2
cdr3_aa: CASRKRGGASYNEQFF; cdr3_nt: TGTGCCAGCCGAAAACGGGGGGGGGCCTCCTACAATGAGCAGTTCTTC; d_call: TRBD2; clone_size: -; j_call: TRBJ2-1; v_call: TRBV4-2
cdr3_aa: CAIQDRGSTDTQYF; cdr3_nt: TGTGCCATCCAGGACAGGGGTAGCACAGATACGCAGTATTTT; d_call: TRBD1; clone_size: -; j_call: TRBJ2-3; v_call: TRBV10-3
cdr3_aa: CASSRVTGGANTIYF; cdr3_nt: TGTGCCAGCAGTCGTGTAACAGGGGGCGCGAACACCATATATTTT; d_call: TRBD1; clone_size: -; j_call: TRBJ1-3; v_call: TRBV5-6
cdr3_aa: CASSPSVAQGGNIQYF; cdr3_nt: TGTGCCAGCAGTCCCTCGGTAGCACAGGGTGGTAACATTCAGTACTTC; d_call: -; clone_size: few; j_call: TRBJ2-4; v_call: TRBV6-6
cdr3_aa: CASSPSPGTGGRAFF; cdr3_nt: TGTGCCAGCAGCCCGAGTCCCGGGACAGGGGGCAGAGCTTTCTTT; d_call: TRBD1; clone_size: few; j_call: TRBJ1-1; v_call: TRBV11-3
cdr3_aa: CASSLIRGSGKLFF; cdr3_nt: TGTGCCAGCAGTTTAATCCGGGGTAGTGGAAAACTGTTTTTT; d_call: -; clone_size: few; j_call: TRBJ1-4; v_call: TRBV12-3/TRBV12-4
cdr3_aa: CASSLHPGQPQHF; cdr3_nt: TGTGCCAGCAGCCTCCACCCCGGGCAGCCCCAGCATTTT; d_call: -; clone_size: -; j_call: TRBJ1-5; v_call: TRBV7-2
cdr3_aa: CASSFGYGGKTYEQYF; cdr3_nt: TGTGCCAGCAGTTTTGGATATGGCGGGAAGACCTACGAGCAGTACTTC; d_call: -; clone_size: few; j_call: TRBJ2-7; v_call: TRBV28
cdr3_aa: CASSLEGADNGYTF; cdr3_nt: TGCGCCAGCAGCTTGGAGGGGGCGGATAATGGCTACACCTTC; d_call: TRBD1; clone_size: -; j_call: TRBJ1-2; v_call: TRBV5-1
cdr3_aa: CASSQVVTGELFF; cdr3_nt: TGCGCCAGCAGCCAAGTGGTAACCGGGGAGCTGTTTTTT; d_call: -; clone_size: few; j_call: TRBJ2-2; v_call: TRBV4-3
cdr3_aa: CASSSHWLSNEKLFF; cdr3_nt: TGTGCCAGCAGCTCTCATTGGTTATCTAATGAAAAACTGTTTTTT; d_call: -; clone_size: many; j_call: TRBJ1-4; v_call: TRBV7-9